This T cell receptor beta chain was identified during a study of blood T cells in healthy people across ages. Study results and caveats: With unsorted PBMCs, a conclusive comparison of naive versus antigen-experienced cells was not possible.

This clonotype appeared a few times. Its matching antigen is unknown. Combining a sample-barcoded 5' primer with a J-beta primer mix, a second PCR ran for roughly 7 to 12 cycles. Every cDNA was tagged by a template-switch adaptor with 12 random nucleotides. TCRdb re-analysed the 5' RACE reads in MiXCR, keeping a single row per CDR3 protein. The sample records 800,000 to 950,000 distinct CDR3 sequences, approximately 32% being singletons. These sequences were also reported in another study, on T cells of mothers and their children.

Sequenced material: blood. The sequence came from a woman in her thirties or forties in good health.

The CDR3 loop reads CASSADRVGQPQHF. The CDR3 DNA reads TGTGCCAGCAGCGCGGACAGGGTGGGTCAGCCCCAGCATTTT. The chain is built from TRBV7-9 and TRBJ1-5; the match to TRBD1 covers 8 bases. The CDR3 contains 14 residues. Trimming removed 5 bases from V and 6 bases from J; junction bases left unmatched: 6. Looked up from germline, CDR1 is SEHNR and CDR2 is FQNEAQ (reference sequence).